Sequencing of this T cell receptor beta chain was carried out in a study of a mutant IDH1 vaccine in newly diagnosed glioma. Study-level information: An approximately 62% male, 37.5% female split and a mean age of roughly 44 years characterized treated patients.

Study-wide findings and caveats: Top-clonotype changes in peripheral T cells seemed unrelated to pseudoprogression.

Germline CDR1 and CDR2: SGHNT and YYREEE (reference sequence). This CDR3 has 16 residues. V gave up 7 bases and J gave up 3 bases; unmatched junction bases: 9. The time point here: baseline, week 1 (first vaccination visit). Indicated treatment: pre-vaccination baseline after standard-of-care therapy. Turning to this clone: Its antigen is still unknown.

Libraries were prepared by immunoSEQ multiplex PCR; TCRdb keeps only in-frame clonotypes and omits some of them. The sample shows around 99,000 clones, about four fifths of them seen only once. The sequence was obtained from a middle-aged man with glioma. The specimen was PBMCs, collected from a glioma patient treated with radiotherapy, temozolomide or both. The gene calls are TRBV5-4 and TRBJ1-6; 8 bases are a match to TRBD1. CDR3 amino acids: CASAKQGALYNSPLHF. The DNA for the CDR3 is TGTGCCAGCGCCAAGCAGGGGGCTCTCTATAATTCACCCCTCCACTTT.